A selection of T cell receptor beta chains follows, all from one sample in a study of T-cell memory formation after mild COVID-19. TCRdb reanalysed the 5' RACE reads using MiXCR and keeps one entry per CDR3 protein. Of around 320,000 distinct CDR3 sequences in the sample, just under 20% were seen once. Material for sequencing was PBMCs or a T cell subset sorted from them (not recorded which). Receptor source: a man aged 18-30 years who had mild COVID-19 (a few samples of this study predate the infection). Cell type and time point are not known. Each CDR3 is given with its conserved first and last residue. Each record gives: J gene, V gene, CDR3 protein.

TRBJ1-6 TRBV27 CASSFRDYNSPLHF
TRBJ2-7 TRBV6-2/TRBV6-3 CASTSSGRGAYEQYF
TRBJ2-2 TRBV27 CASRTGTRGTGELFF
TRBJ1-4 TRBV18 CASSPDNSEKLFF
TRBJ2-1 TRBV7-7 CASSLSASGGADNEQFF
TRBJ1-2 TRBV5-5 CASRSGTENYGYTF
TRBJ2-2 TRBV4-2 CASSPRLAGIFEAGELFF
TRBJ1-1 TRBV4-1 CASSIRQGAGTEAFF
TRBJ1-2 TRBV10-3 CAISESVYGYTF
TRBJ1-1 TRBV15 CATSSETGDTEAFF
TRBJ1-2 TRBV29-1 CASTENYGYTF
TRBJ2-5 TRBV18 CASSPNSGQETQYF
TRBJ1-2 TRBV12-3/TRBV12-4 CASSLEGAGYGYTF
TRBJ2-7 TRBV4-1 CASSQYSGAYEQYF
TRBJ2-1 TRBV12-3/TRBV12-4 CASSFGTSSYNEQFF
TRBJ2-3 TRBV7-9 CASSLGRGGQYTQYF
TRBJ1-1 TRBV12-3/TRBV12-4 CASSPRTGAYTEAFF